This TCR beta chain comes out of a study of T cell repertoires in cytomegalovirus infection. Looking at the study overall: CMV infection together with matching HLA type was indicated by public TCR beta signatures. Study results and limitations: Identification of carriers of CMV plus the relevant HLA was performed using cumulative public TCR beta family frequency. What dominated the ex vivo response were HLA-C-restricted CMV-specific TCR beta clonotypes.

A single record per CDR3 protein comes from TCRdb applying MiXCR to the reads. The sample lists some 400,000 distinct CDR3 sequences; 15% to 20% were seen once. Trimming took 8 bases from V and 1 from J; bases not matched to a gene: 12. This CDR3 comprises 18 residues. Germline V lookup: CDR1 LNHDA, CDR2 SQIVND (reference sequence). Only a few counts were recorded for this clonotype. The antigen is not known. The TCR originated in a human donor in good health (CMV status not recorded). Some clones in this sample may be carry-over from other donors' samples. The sequenced sample consisted of PBMCs. The chain combines TRBV19 with TRBJ2-1; 12 nucleotides agree with TRBD2. Written as DNA, the CDR3 is TGTGCCAGTGGGATTCGACTAGCGGGGGCGGGGTCCTACAATGAGCAGTTCTTC. Its translation is CASGIRLAGAGSYNEQFF.